The next 29 T cell receptor beta chains were all read from a single sample in a study of CD8+ T cells in alopecia areata. RNA, once extracted, was reverse transcribed into cDNA for use as the sequencing template. Clones were read by immunoSEQ multiplex PCR, and TCRdb kept only the in-frame ones, dropping some. This sample has roughly 120,000 clones and no singletons, with around 20% in the ten largest. Sequenced input: lesional skin. Source of these receptors: a C3H/HeJ mouse with alopecia areata. Mouse MHC haplotype: H2-k.

In its sample, this clone was seen a few times. Any gene name here is a mouse gene name. The read is 4 residues too short to cover the CDR3 end, so that end is filled in from the germline J gene. The rearrangement joins TRBV12-1 to TRBJ2-7, with 8 bases that match TRBD1. The CDR3 is 14 amino acids. CDR1 and CDR2 (germline): SGHSN, HYEKVE. This CDR3 reads CASSLGTGTYEQYF. CDR3 DNA (partial): TGTGCCAGCTCTCTCGGGACAGGAACTTAT.

Ten or more counts support this clone. Gene labels here are mouse ones. The read halts 4 residues ahead of the CDR3 end, with the missing end drawn from the germline J gene. V usage is TRBV13-3 and J usage is TRBJ2-1; 11 nucleotides match TRBD2. Germline V gene sequence: CDR1 NNHDY, CDR2 SYVADS. This CDR3 is built from 16 residues. Trimming at V came to 5 bases and at J to 1 base, leaving 5 bases not matched to a gene. CDR3 DNA, as far as it was read: TGTGCCAGCAGCCTCGGGACTGGGGGAAACTATGCT. Translated: CASSLGTGGNYA. The complete CDR3 protein is CASSLGTGGNYAEQFF.

This clone has a handful of counts. Any gene name here is a mouse gene name. The read is 4 residues too short to cover the CDR3 end, so that end is filled in from the germline J gene. The chain combines TRBV13-3 with TRBJ2-4, with 11 bases lining up with TRBD2. This CDR3 is 17 amino acids long. V lost 5 bases, J lost 0 bases, and 8 bases stayed unmatched. The V gene's germline CDR1 is NNHDY and CDR2 SYVADS. The covered CDR3 bases are TGTGCCAGCAGCCCCCGACTGGGGGGGGCTAGTCAAAAC. Protein sequence: CASSPRLGGASQN. The full-length CDR3 reads as CASSPRLGGASQNTLYF.

This clone has only a few counts. Gene names are mouse gene names. Read coverage stops 4 residues before the CDR3 terminus; the germline J gene supplies the remainder. The chain couples TRBV13-3 to TRBJ1-1; tentatively, D is TRBD1 (6 bases). This CDR3 comprises 13 residues. The germline CDR1 and CDR2 sequences are NNHDY and SYVADS. V lost 5 bases to trimming and J lost 4 bases, with 12 bases between them. Partial CDR3 DNA: TGTGCCAGCAGCCACAGGGAATTCACA. Amino acids: CASSHREFT. The full CDR3 is CASSHREFTEVFF.

This clone was found many times. Gene names denote mouse genes. Read data end 4 residues before the CDR3 end; the end is taken from the germline J gene. The chain uses TRBV17 and TRBJ2-3; maybe TRBD1 (5 bases). Germline-derived CDR1 and CDR2 are MNHDT and YYDKIL. Trimming stripped 6 bases from V and 0 bases from J, with 10 bases between. The CDR3 covers 14 residues. The CDR3 spells CASRRQTSAETLYF. The CDR3 DNA, read in part, is TGTGCTAGCAGACGACAGACTAGTGCAGAA.

There are a few counts of this clone. Any gene name here is a mouse gene name. The read gets to within 4 residues of the CDR3 end, and the germline J gene fills in the rest. This chain joins TRBV13-1 and TRBJ1-2; 7 bases line up with TRBD1. The CDR3 loop spans 14 amino acids. Germline V gene lookup returns CDR1 NSHNY and CDR2 SYGAGN. Losses at the gene ends were 5 bases for V and 0 bases for J; bases not matched to a gene: 4. The CDR3 DNA, read in part, is TGTGCCAGCAGCCGGGACAGCACAAACTCC. It yields the protein CASSRDSTNS. The full CDR3 protein reads CASSRDSTNSDYTF.

This clone was observed at least ten times. Each gene name is a mouse one. The read terminates 4 residues ahead of where the CDR3 ends, so the germline J gene completes it. V gene TRBV1 combines with J gene TRBJ2-2; D might be TRBD1 or TRBD2, each matching 6 bases. Germline V gene lookup returns CDR1 NSQYPW and CDR2 LRSPGD (reference sequence). Deletions cut 1 base from V and 2 bases from J, with 8 bases between. The CDR3 length is 15 residues. CDR3 residues: CTCSAGGRNTGQLYF. The sequenced CDR3 bases are TGCACCTGCAGTGCAGGGGGGCGCAACACCGGG.

For this clone: Mouse gene names and germline throughout. The CDR3: CTCSAAWGVNTGQLYF. CDR3 bases read: TGCACCTGCAGTGCTGCCTGGGGCGTAAACACCGGG. The chain has TRBV1 and TRBJ2-2; D may be TRBD2 (6 bases). The DNA ends 4 residues before the CDR3 does, and the rest of the CDR3 is filled in from the germline J gene. The germline gives CDR1 NSQYPW, CDR2 LRSPGD (reference sequence). The CDR3 runs 16 residues. V lost 3 bases and J lost 1, with 12 bases in between.

This clone was counted only a few times. Gene names are mouse gene names. The read terminates 4 residues before the CDR3 end, so the remaining end is supplied by the germline J gene. The rearrangement joins TRBV19 to TRBJ2-5, with a possible D match to TRBD1 (6 bases). Germline V CDR1 and CDR2: FNHDT, SITEND (reference sequence). There are 15 residues in the CDR3. V lost 5 bases to trimming and J lost 0 bases, with 13 bases between them. The CDR3: CASSLQGINQDTQYF. The covered CDR3 bases are TGTGCCAGCAGCCTCCAGGGGATTAACCAAGAC.

This clone was found a few times. Gene names refer to mouse genes. Read data end 4 residues before the CDR3 end; the end is taken from the germline J gene. The V call is TRBV19, the J call TRBJ1-1, with a weak D call TRBD1 (5 bases). This CDR3 is built from 15 residues. V lost 2 bases to trimming and J lost 0 bases, with 11 bases between them. Per the germline V gene, CDR1 is FNHDT and CDR2 is SITEND (reference sequence). The sequenced CDR3 bases are TGTGCCAGCAGTATCCCGGACATTGCAAACACA. Its translation: CASSIPDIANT. The whole CDR3 is CASSIPDIANTEVFF. The variable domain in full, completed from reference TRBV19 and TRBJ1-1, reads GGIITQTPKFLIGQEGQKLTLKCQQNFNHDTMYWYRQDSGKGLRLIYYSITENDLQKGDLSEGYDASREKKSSFSLTVTSAQKNEMAVFLCASSIPDIANTEVFFGKGTRLTVV.

This clone was observed a handful of times. Gene names are mouse gene names. The sequence runs out 4 residues before the end of the CDR3; the remainder is reconstructed from the germline J gene. This sequence joins TRBV1 and TRBJ2-5; D perhaps matches TRBD1 (5 bases). CDR3 size: 15 residues. Trimming stripped 0 bases from V and 3 bases from J, with 10 bases between. Germline V lookup: CDR1 NSQYPW, CDR2 LRSPGD (reference sequence). This CDR3 reads CTCSADSQGQDTQYF. The sequenced CDR3 bases are TGCACCTGCAGTGCAGATTCCCAGGGTCAAGAC.

Concerning this clone: The protein listed by TCRdb differs at residue 14 from the translated DNA, so the DNA translation is shown. Gene names are mouse gene names. The read ends 3 residues early relative to the CDR3; the germline J gene fills the gap. The chain couples TRBV13-3 to TRBJ1-3, with D perhaps matching TRBD1 (5 bases). Trimming left V 1 base short and J 0 bases short, with 14 bases between. Looked up from germline, CDR1 is NNHDY and CDR2 is SYVADS. The CDR3 consists of 17 residues. The DNA read from the CDR3 is TGTGCCAGCAGTGATCGGGAACAGGAAAATTCTGGAAATACG. As protein: CASSDREQENSGNT. From start to end, the CDR3 is CASSDREQENSGNTLYF.

In this sample, this clone turned up a few times. Any gene name here is a mouse gene name. Read coverage stops 4 residues before the CDR3 terminus; the germline J gene supplies the remainder. This chain connects TRBV12-1 to TRBJ2-1; 12 nucleotides match TRBD1. Germline CDR1 reads SGHSN; CDR2 reads HYEKVE. This CDR3 has 15 amino acids. The CDR3 loop reads CASSLPGQGAAEQFF. Partial CDR3 DNA: TGTGCCAGCTCTCTCCCGGGACAGGGGGCAGCT. The whole variable domain, remainder taken from reference TRBV12-1 and TRBJ2-1, is DSGVVQSPRHIIKEKGGRSVLTCIPISGHSNVVWYQQTLGKELKFLIQHYEKVERDKGFLPSRFSVQQFDDYHSEMNMSALELEDSAMYFCASSLPGQGAAEQFFGPGTRLTVL.

Details on this clone: Here the gene names and germline are mouse. The CDR3 end falls 4 residues outside the read, so it is completed with the germline J gene. The gene calls are TRBV1 and TRBJ2-7; 10 positions agree with TRBD2. The V gene's germline CDR1 is NSQYPW and CDR2 LRSPGD (reference sequence). The J segment lost 0 bases and the V segment lost 0 bases, leaving 5 bases of the junction unmatched. The CDR3 totals 17 residues. CDR3 bases read: TGCACCTGCAGTGCAGATCTGGGGGGGCTAAGCTCCTAT. Protein product: CTCSADLGGLSSY. The full-length CDR3 reads as CTCSADLGGLSSYEQYF.

A few counts support this clone. These gene names are mouse names. The read ends 4 residues early relative to the CDR3; the germline J gene fills the gap. The chain is built from TRBV19 and TRBJ2-7; the match to TRBD1 covers 7 bases. Germline assignment: CDR1 FNHDT and CDR2 SITEND (reference sequence). The CDR3 length is 12 residues. CDR3 bases read: TGTGCCAGCAGTGAACAGGGGCAT. This encodes CASSEQGH. The full CDR3 sequence reads CASSEQGHEQYF. The whole variable domain, remainder taken from reference TRBV19 and TRBJ2-7, is GGIITQTPKFLIGQEGQKLTLKCQQNFNHDTMYWYRQDSGKGLRLIYYSITENDLQKGDLSEGYDASREKKSSFSLTVTSAQKNEMAVFLCASSEQGHEQYFGPGTRLTVL.

This clone was recorded a few times. Gene names and germline refer to mouse. The read terminates 4 residues ahead of where the CDR3 ends, so the germline J gene completes it. V is TRBV13-3 and J is TRBJ2-5; 7 nucleotides match TRBD1. This CDR3 has 15 amino acids. Trimming cost V 5 bases and J 3 bases; bases outside gene matches: 9. CDR1 NNHDY and CDR2 SYVADS come from the germline V gene. The sequenced CDR3 bases are TGTGCCAGCAGACAGCCGGGACAGCAACAAGAC. Amino acid sequence: CASRQPGQQQD. The full-length CDR3 reads as CASRQPGQQQDTQYF.

This clone occurred a few times. Each gene name is a mouse one. The observed sequence ends 4 residues before the CDR3 terminus, with the missing tail filled in from the germline J gene. This chain connects TRBV13-3 to TRBJ2-1; 9 bases map to TRBD1. The CDR3 contains 14 residues. Germline V gives CDR1 NNHDY, CDR2 SYVADS. Trimming removed 7 bases from V and 2 bases from J; junction bases left unmatched: 4. CDR3 residues: CASGQGKDYAEQFF. Partial CDR3 DNA: TGTGCCAGCGGACAGGGGAAGGACTATGCT.

This clone came up many times. Genes and germline come from the mouse. The missing CDR3 end, 4 residues past where the read stops, is filled in from the germline J gene. The chain recombines TRBV13-1 with TRBJ2-1; TRBD1 matches at 10 bases. Germline CDR1 reads NSHNY; CDR2 reads SYGAGN. The junction had 2 bases not matched to a gene; V was cut back by 2 bases and J by 3 bases. The CDR3 extends over 15 amino acids. The CDR3 DNA, read in part, is TGTGCCAGCAGTGACCGGGACAGGGGCTATGCT. This sequence encodes CASSDRDRGYA. The full CDR3 sequence reads CASSDRDRGYAEQFF.

Note on this clone: Mouse names are used for the genes. The CDR3 bases that were read are TGCACCTGCAGTGCAGAAACAGGGGGCTACTCC. Protein product: CTCSAETGGYS. The full-length CDR3 reads as CTCSAETGGYSDYTF. This chain joins TRBV1 and TRBJ1-2, with 9 bases matching TRBD1. The read ends 4 residues before the CDR3 terminus; that terminus is restored from the germline J gene. The CDR3 is 15 residues long. CDR1 NSQYPW and CDR2 LRSPGD come from the germline V gene (reference sequence). The V and J ends lost 0 bases and 3 bases, in that order; junction bases with no gene match: 2.

Points on this clone: All gene names here are mouse names. The read finishes 4 residues shy of the CDR3 end, and the germline J gene is used to complete it. J is TRBJ1-4 and V is TRBV16; the match to TRBD1 covers 9 bases. The CDR3 has 14 residues. Trimming at V came to 6 bases and at J to 4 bases, leaving 3 bases not matched to a gene. Germline V gene lookup returns CDR1 SGHSA and CDR2 FRNQAP. The CDR3 bases that were read are TGTGCAAGCAGGCCGGGACAGGGCAACGAA. Amino acid sequence: CASRPGQGNE. From start to end, the CDR3 is CASRPGQGNERLFF.

About this clone: The genes are named according to mouse. The CDR3 end falls 4 residues outside the read, so it is completed with the germline J gene. This chain uses TRBV13-3 with TRBJ1-2; 8 bases map to TRBD1. The germline V gene has CDR1 NNHDY and CDR2 SYVADS. J was trimmed by 4 bases and V by 5 bases; bases with no gene match: 4. CDR3 length: 13 residues. The CDR3: CASRQGAGSDYTF. The covered CDR3 bases are TGTGCCAGCAGGCAGGGGGCTGGCTCC.

This clone was counted only a few times. Genes and germline come from the mouse. Read sequence stops 4 residues before the CDR3 end, and the germline J gene provides the missing end. J is TRBJ2-1 and V is TRBV13-3; 10 bases are a match to TRBD1. Germline loops: CDR1 NNHDY, CDR2 SYVADS. V lost 6 bases to trimming and J lost 0 bases; unmatched junction nucleotides: 3. The CDR3 is 15 amino acids. The CDR3 DNA, read in part, is TGTGCCAGCACCGGGACAGGGGATAACTATGCT. As protein: CASTGTGDNYA. The full CDR3 is CASTGTGDNYAEQFF.

Regarding this clone: Gene names and germline refer to mouse. The read halts 4 residues ahead of the CDR3 end, with the missing end drawn from the germline J gene. This rearrangement joins TRBV1 to TRBJ1-4; 12 nucleotides agree with TRBD1. This CDR3 has 16 residues. The germline CDR1 and CDR2 sequences are NSQYPW and LRSPGD (reference sequence). V shed 0 bases and J 6 bases; nucleotides not matched to a gene: 2. This CDR3 is CTCSADRDRGHERLFF. The CDR3 DNA, read in part, is TGCACCTGCAGTGCAGATCGGGACAGGGGGCACGAA.

This clone was recorded a few times. Genes and germline are mouse. The CDR3 extends 4 residues past the end of the read, so its final part is completed from the germline J gene. This chain links TRBV19 with TRBJ2-1, with 8 bases that match TRBD2. CDR1 is FNHDT and CDR2 is SITEND in the germline V gene (reference sequence). The CDR3 sequence is 16 residues long. The V and J ends lost 1 base and 0 bases, in that order; junction bases with no gene match: 3. Incomplete CDR3 DNA: TGTGCCAGCAGTATAATGGGGGGGAATAACTATGCT. This encodes CASSIMGGNNYA. The whole CDR3 protein is CASSIMGGNNYAEQFF.

This clone was detected only a few times. Germline and genes here are mouse. Read sequence stops 4 residues before the CDR3 end, and the germline J gene provides the missing end. The chain joins TRBV16 to TRBJ2-5; D is perhaps TRBD1 (6 bases). Germline V lookup: CDR1 SGHSA, CDR2 FRNQAP. The CDR3 has 14 amino acids. V gave up 2 bases and J gave up 2 bases, with 8 bases separating them. The part of the CDR3 DNA that was read is TGTGCAAGCAGCTTATCCAGGGGCCAAGAC. Amino acid sequence: CASSLSRGQD. In full, the CDR3 reads CASSLSRGQDTQYF.

This clone was seen a handful of times. Gene names and germline refer to mouse. The CDR3 is cut off 4 residues early in the read; its end comes from the germline J gene. The chain has TRBV13-3 and TRBJ2-1, with 8 bases fitting TRBD1. This CDR3 has 15 amino acids. Per germline, CDR1 NNHDY and CDR2 SYVADS. V was pared by 2 bases and J by 4 bases, with 5 bases of the junction left unmatched. The covered CDR3 bases are TGTGCCAGCAGTGAAATCGGACAGGGTTATGCT. Protein sequence: CASSEIGQGYA. The whole CDR3 sequence is CASSEIGQGYAEQFF.

This clone was picked up many times. Genes and germline come from the mouse. Coverage ceases 4 residues before the CDR3 finishes, and the germline J gene fills in the end. The chain employs TRBV1 and TRBJ2-1; 9 bases map to TRBD1. Germline values: CDR1 NSQYPW, CDR2 LRSPGD (reference sequence). Trimming took 1 base from V and 4 from J; bases not matched to a gene: 2. This CDR3 has 15 residues. The CDR3 bases that were read are TGCACCTGCAGTGCAGCCGGGACAGGGTATGCT. As protein: CTCSAAGTGYA. The full CDR3 sequence reads CTCSAAGTGYAEQFF. Using reference TRBV1 and TRBJ2-1 for the parts outside the CDR3, the full variable domain is VTLLEQNPRWRLVPRGQAVNLRCILKNSQYPWMSWYQQDLQKQLQWLFTLRSPGDKEVKSLPGADYLATRVTDTELRLQVANMSQGRTLYCTCSAAGTGYAEQFFGPGTRLTVL.

This clone was seen a handful of times. The gene names here belong to mouse. The read terminates 4 residues ahead of where the CDR3 ends, so the germline J gene completes it. V and J are TRBV13-2 and TRBJ2-4; 7 bases map to TRBD1. Germline V gene lookup returns CDR1 NNHNN and CDR2 SYGAGS (reference sequence). V shed 2 bases and J 2 bases; nucleotides not matched to a gene: 2. CDR3 length equals 14 residues. CDR3 DNA (partial): TGTGCCAGCGGTGAGACAGGGTTTCAAAAC. Translated, it gives CASGETGFQN. The CDR3, in full, reads CASGETGFQNTLYF.

This clone was seen more than once but under ten times. The listed genes are named as in mouse. The read ends 4 residues early relative to the CDR3; the germline J gene fills the gap. The rearrangement uses TRBV13-2 and TRBJ2-5; 12 nucleotides match TRBD1. CDR1 and CDR2 (germline): NNHNN, SYGAGS (reference sequence). The CDR3 runs to 16 residues. The chain's CDR3 is CASGEPGDRGRDTQYF. The DNA read from the CDR3 is TGTGCCAGCGGTGAGCCAGGGGACAGGGGGCGAGAC.